These 27 T cell receptor beta chains came from one sample sequenced in a study of blood T cell dynamics during melanoma immunotherapy. Sample time point: pre-treatment baseline. TCRdb keeps only in-frame clones here, not all; method: immunoSEQ multiplex PCR. The top ten hold roughly 7.5% of the sample, which has over 15,000 clones, about 80% seen once. Sequenced here: blood, sampled from a patient treated with checkpoint blockade. The source of these receptors is a human donor with melanoma.

CDR3 sequence (DNA): TGTGCCAGCAGTGCCGGGACAGTGAACACTGAAGCTTTCTTT. The encoded protein is CASSAGTVNTEAFF. The chain has TRBV2 and TRBJ1-1; 7 positions agree with TRBD1. J gave up 0 bases and V 4 bases, and 2 bases lay outside the gene matches. There are 14 residues in the CDR3. Germline loops: CDR1 SNHLY, CDR2 FYNNEI.

The table lists this clone with a few counts. This chain uses TRBV27 with TRBJ1-1, with D perhaps matching TRBD1 (5 bases). V shed 11 bases and J shed 0 bases, with 22 bases lying between them. CDR3 length equals 16 residues. CDR1 MNHEY and CDR2 SMNVEV come from the germline V gene (reference sequence). The CDR3 sequence is CASKGLPGSMNTEAFF. CDR3 nucleotide sequence: TGTGCCTCAAAGGGGTTACCCGGGAGCATGAACACTGAAGCTTTCTTT.

The chain links TRBV28 to TRBJ1-2; a weak D match, TRBD1 (6 bases). Germline CDR1 is MDHEN and CDR2 is SYDVKM. The CDR3 loop spans 13 amino acids. With 2 bases removed from V and 4 bases from J, the gap between germline ends came to 8 bases. The CDR3 DNA reads as TGTGCCAGCAGTTTAGGAGGGGGCTATGGCTACACCTTC. This gives the protein CASSLGGGYGYTF.

This chain uses TRBV19 with TRBJ2-7; possibly TRBD1 for D (7 bases). The CDR3 loop spans 15 amino acids. The germline V gene encodes CDR1 LNHDA and CDR2 SQIVND (reference sequence). Trimming removed 4 bases from V and 1 base from J, with 14 bases in between. The CDR3 region has the DNA TGTGCCAGTAGTAATTGGGCAGGGGGGTCCTACGAGCAGTACTTC. It encodes CASSNWAGGSYEQYF.

This chain connects TRBV28 to TRBJ2-1; D call uncertain. Germline values: CDR1 MDHEN, CDR2 SYDVKM. The V end was cut by 7 bases, the J end by 9 bases, with 19 bases between. The CDR3 has 14 residues. The CDR3 sequence: CASTRLFGLGEQFF. In nucleotides, the CDR3 is TGTGCCAGCACGCGGTTGTTTGGGTTAGGTGAGCAGTTCTTC.

This clone was observed once. V usage is TRBV29-1 and J usage is TRBJ1-2; tentatively, D is TRBD1 (6 bases). V was pared by 3 bases and J by 0 bases, with 11 bases between. Germline V gene data show CDR1 as SQVTM and CDR2 as ANQGSEA. The CDR3 runs to 14 residues. The chain's CDR3 is CSVDRGSANYGYTF. The CDR3 DNA is TGCAGCGTTGACAGGGGATCGGCTAACTATGGCTACACCTTC.

In this sample, this clone turned up a few times. The gene calls are TRBV29-1 and TRBJ1-2; D call uncertain. The germline V gene encodes CDR1 SQVTM and CDR2 ANQGSEA. This CDR3 has 12 residues. Trimming pared 4 bases from V and 3 bases from J, leaving 9 bases between. The CDR3 DNA sequence: TGCAGCGTTGGGGGTTTCGACTATGGCTACACCTTC. It yields the protein CSVGGFDYGYTF.

V usage is TRBV4-2 and J usage is TRBJ2-5, with 9 bases fitting TRBD2. In germline, CDR1 is LGHNA, CDR2 YNFKEQ. There are 14 residues in the CDR3. Losses at the gene ends were 2 bases for V and 4 bases for J; bases not matched to a gene: 2. The CDR3 nucleotides are TGTGCCAGCAGCCAAAGAGCGGGGGGAGAGACCCAGTACTTC. Encoded protein: CASSQRAGGETQYF.

This chain joins TRBV30 and TRBJ2-2; 9 bases align to TRBD1. The CDR3 covers 14 residues. The junction had 6 bases not matched to a gene; V was cut back by 8 bases and J by 2 bases. Germline V gene data show CDR1 as GTSNPN and CDR2 as SVGIG (reference sequence). As DNA, the CDR3 is TGTGCCATAGACAGGGGGACTAACACCGGGGAGCTGTTTTTT. It specifies CAIDRGTNTGELFF.

The rearrangement uses TRBV9 and TRBJ1-5; D possibly corresponds to TRBD1 (5 bases). Germline V gives CDR1 SGDLS, CDR2 YYNGEE. CDR3 length: 15 residues. V was clipped by 2 bases and J by 0 bases, with 9 bases between them. CDR3 region: CASSVAGNSNQPQHF. The CDR3 nucleotides are TGTGCCAGCAGCGTCGCAGGGAATAGCAATCAGCCCCAGCATTTT.

The chain joins TRBV28 to TRBJ2-5; 10 bases map to TRBD2. The DNA end is more similar to TRBJ2-7, so the J call may be wrong. The CDR3 is 18 amino acids. Germline CDR1 and CDR2: MDHEN and SYDVKM. The CDR3 region has the DNA TGTGCCAGCAGTAATTACGGACCAGCGGGAGGGCCATATTACGAGCAGTACTTC. Residues: CASSNYGPAGGPYYEQYF.

This clone has a handful of counts. The chain carries TRBV28 and TRBJ1-1, with a weak D call TRBD1 (5 bases). V shed 10 bases and J shed 5 bases, with 11 bases lying between them. CDR1 is MDHEN, CDR2 SYDVKM, per germline. The CDR3 is made up of 11 amino acids. The CDR3 region has the DNA TGTGCCACCGGAGAGGGGACTGAAGCTTTCTTT. Translated, it gives CATGEGTEAFF.

The chain uses TRBV5-5 and TRBJ2-7, with 9 positions matching TRBD2. V shed 4 bases and J 2 bases; nucleotides not matched to a gene: 7. In germline, CDR1 is SGHKS, CDR2 YYEKEE (reference sequence). The CDR3 runs 15 residues. CDR3 nucleotides: TGTGCCAGCAGCCTGACTAGCGGCTCTACCTACGAGCAGTACTTC. Its translation is CASSLTSGSTYEQYF.

This clone was recorded only once. The V and J genes are TRBV29-1 and TRBJ2-4, with D maybe TRBD1 (6 bases). Trimming pared 4 bases from V and 0 bases from J, leaving 13 bases between. Germline CDR1 is SQVTM and CDR2 is ANQGSEA. CDR3 length equals 15 residues. As DNA, the CDR3 is TGCAGCGTTGGGGGGCCCGGGGAAGCCAAAAACATTCAGTACTTC. This sequence encodes CSVGGPGEAKNIQYF.

The chain joins TRBV6-5 to TRBJ1-2, with 9 bases that match TRBD1. The CDR3 consists of 13 residues. Germline CDR1 is MNHEY and CDR2 is SVGAGI. The trim removed 8 bases at V and 4 bases at J, leaving 5 bases unmatched. The CDR3 DNA is TGTGCCAGCGCCGGGACAGGGTTCTATGGCTACACCTTC. Protein: CASAGTGFYGYTF.

The V and J genes are TRBV6-6 and TRBJ1-3; D gene ambiguous. V lost 0 bases, J lost 1 base, and 4 bases lay in between. Per germline, CDR1 MNHNY and CDR2 SVGAGI (reference sequence). The CDR3 extends over 14 amino acids. Here the CDR3 DNA reads TGTGCCAGCAGTTACTCGCAGTCTGGAAACACCATATATTTT. Translated: CASSYSQSGNTIYF.

This chain joins TRBV20-1 and TRBJ1-1; 7 bases agree with TRBD1. Germline V lookup: CDR1 DFQATT, CDR2 SNEGSKA (reference sequence). This CDR3 is built from 10 residues. V shed 6 bases, J shed 13 bases, and the junction held 8 bases outside the gene matches. The CDR3 region has the DNA TGCAGTGCCCCTCAGACAGGGTATTTCTTT. It specifies CSAPQTGYFF.

The chain's CDR3 is CASSVSGKFTDTQYF. As DNA, the CDR3 is TGTGCCAGCAGCGTTAGCGGGAAGTTCACAGATACGCAGTATTTT. The chain uses TRBV7-3 and TRBJ2-3; 8 positions agree with TRBD2. Per germline, CDR1 SGHTA and CDR2 FQGTGA. With 5 bases clipped from V and 2 bases from J, the junction kept 6 bases outside the gene matches. The CDR3 has 15 amino acids.

This clone was observed a few times. This chain links TRBV7-2 with TRBJ1-6, with TRBD1 matching 7 bases. Unmatched junction bases numbered 4, after V lost 0 bases and J lost 8 bases. Germline CDR1 and CDR2: SGHTA and FQGNSA. The CDR3 consists of 15 residues. CDR3 residues: CASSLAGGTDSPLHF. In DNA, the CDR3 is TGTGCCAGCAGCTTAGCAGGGGGCACGGATTCACCCCTCCACTTT.

This chain joins TRBV30 and TRBJ2-4; 8 nucleotides align to TRBD2. Looked up from germline, CDR1 is GTSNPN and CDR2 is SVGIG (reference sequence). The J segment lost 8 bases and the V segment lost 4 bases, leaving 7 bases of the junction unmatched. CDR3 length: 13 residues. CDR3 region: CAWTYAGGDIQYF. In DNA form, the CDR3 reads TGTGCCTGGACTTATGCGGGAGGAGACATTCAGTACTTC.

The chain employs TRBV27 and TRBJ2-1; TRBD1 is a possible D gene (7 bases). The CDR3 has 14 residues. CDR1 and CDR2 from the germline V gene are MNHEY and SMNVEV (reference sequence). The V gene lost 4 bases and the J gene lost 4 bases, with 11 bases spanning the gap. CDR3 in amino acids: CASSWRDSYNEQFF. DNA for the CDR3: TGTGCCAGCAGTTGGAGGGACAGTTACAATGAGCAGTTCTTC.

This clone was observed a single time. This chain connects TRBV5-5 to TRBJ1-6; TRBD1 matches 8 bases. The length of the CDR3 is 14 residues. Germline loops: CDR1 SGHKS, CDR2 YYEKEE (reference sequence). Trimming took 4 bases from V and 6 from J; bases not matched to a gene: 3. CDR3 coding DNA: TGTGCCAGCAGCGCGGACAGGGCTAATTCACCCCTCCACTTT. Amino acid sequence: CASSADRANSPLHF.

The chain joins TRBV28 to TRBJ2-7; 10 bases agree with TRBD2. V gave up 6 bases and J gave up 3 bases; unmatched junction bases: 2. Per germline, CDR1 MDHEN and CDR2 SYDVKM. The CDR3 is 13 amino acids. Here the CDR3 reads CASRLAGGYEQYF. CDR3 DNA sequence: TGTGCCAGCAGGTTAGCGGGAGGCTACGAGCAGTACTTC.

This clone appeared a single time. This chain joins TRBV10-2 and TRBJ2-1; 7 nucleotides align to TRBD1. CDR3 size: 12 residues. With V trimmed by 3 bases and J by 7 bases, 0 bases remained unmatched. The germline V gene encodes CDR1 WSHSY and CDR2 SAAADI. This chain's CDR3 is CASSEQGNEQFF. The CDR3 coding sequence is TGCGCCAGCAGTGAACAGGGGAATGAGCAGTTCTTC.

The chain recombines TRBV11-3 with TRBJ2-7; 7 nucleotides agree with TRBD2. The CDR3 runs 13 residues. Germline V gene data show CDR1 as SGHNT and CDR2 as YENEEA. The trim removed 3 bases at V and 4 bases at J, leaving 3 bases unmatched. The CDR3 nucleotides are TGTGCCAGCAGCTTTGGCGGGAGTTACGAGCAGTACTTC. Translated: CASSFGGSYEQYF.

The chain joins TRBV7-3 to TRBJ2-7; 11 nucleotides line up with TRBD2. Germline values: CDR1 SGHTA, CDR2 FQGTGA. This CDR3 comprises 18 residues. Trimming removed 5 bases from V and 0 bases from J; junction bases left unmatched: 12. The CDR3 sequence: CASSPRGSGRGSSYEQYF. CDR3 DNA sequence: TGTGCCAGCAGCCCCCGGGGTAGCGGGAGGGGAAGCTCCTACGAGCAGTACTTC.

The chain links TRBV5-1 to TRBJ2-1; possibly TRBD1 for D (5 bases). The germline V and J ends were trimmed by 6 bases and 4 bases, with 8 bases remaining between them. Germline V CDR1 and CDR2: SGHRS, YFSETQ. The CDR3 loop spans 12 amino acids. CDR3 amino acids: CASKQDYNEQFF. In DNA, the CDR3 is TGCGCCAGCAAACAGGATTACAATGAGCAGTTCTTC.